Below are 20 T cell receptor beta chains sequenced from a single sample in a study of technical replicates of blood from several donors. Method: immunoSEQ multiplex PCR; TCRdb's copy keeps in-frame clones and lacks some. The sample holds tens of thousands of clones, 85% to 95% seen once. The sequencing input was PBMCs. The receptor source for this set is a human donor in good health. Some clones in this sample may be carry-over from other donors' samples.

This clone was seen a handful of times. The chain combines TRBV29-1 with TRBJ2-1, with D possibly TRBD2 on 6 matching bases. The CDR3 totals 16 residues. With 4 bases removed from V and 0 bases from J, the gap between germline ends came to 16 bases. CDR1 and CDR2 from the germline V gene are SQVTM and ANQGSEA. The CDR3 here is CSVGGDSRSSYNEQFF. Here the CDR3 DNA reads TGCAGCGTTGGTGGGGACTCCAGGAGCTCCTACAATGAGCAGTTCTTC.

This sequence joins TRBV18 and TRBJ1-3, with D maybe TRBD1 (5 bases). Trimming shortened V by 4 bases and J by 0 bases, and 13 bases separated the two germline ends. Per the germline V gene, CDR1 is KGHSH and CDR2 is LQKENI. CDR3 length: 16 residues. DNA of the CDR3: TGTGCCAGCTCACTAGGGGAATCTATCTCTGGAAACACCATATATTTT. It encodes CASSLGESISGNTIYF.

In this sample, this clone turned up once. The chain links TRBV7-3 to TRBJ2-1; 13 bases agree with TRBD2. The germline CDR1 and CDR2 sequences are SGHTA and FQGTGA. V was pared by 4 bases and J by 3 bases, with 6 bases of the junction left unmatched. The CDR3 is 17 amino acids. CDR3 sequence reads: CASSSLAGGSIYNEQFF. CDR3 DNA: TGTGCCAGCAGCTCACTAGCGGGGGGGAGTATCTACAATGAGCAGTTCTTC.

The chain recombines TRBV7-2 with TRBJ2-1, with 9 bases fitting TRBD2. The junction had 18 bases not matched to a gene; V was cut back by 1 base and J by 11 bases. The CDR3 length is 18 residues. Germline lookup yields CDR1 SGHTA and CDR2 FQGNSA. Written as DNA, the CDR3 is TGTGCCAGCAGCTTAGACTCCGCGGGGGGGTCGGGGGTCGAGAAGCAGTTCTTC. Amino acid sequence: CASSLDSAGGSGVEKQFF.

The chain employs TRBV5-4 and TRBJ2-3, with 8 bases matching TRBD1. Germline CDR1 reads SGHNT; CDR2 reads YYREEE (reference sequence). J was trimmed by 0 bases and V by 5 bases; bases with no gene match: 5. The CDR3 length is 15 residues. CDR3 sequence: CASSMDRASTDTQYF. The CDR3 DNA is TGTGCCAGCAGTATGGACAGGGCTAGCACAGATACGCAGTATTTT.

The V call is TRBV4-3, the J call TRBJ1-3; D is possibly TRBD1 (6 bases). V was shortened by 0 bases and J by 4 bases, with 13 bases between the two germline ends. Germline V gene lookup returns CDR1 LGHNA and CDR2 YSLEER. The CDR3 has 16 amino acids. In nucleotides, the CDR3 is TGCGCCAGCAGCCAAGATGCGGGGGCGCTCGGAAACACCATATATTTT. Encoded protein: CASSQDAGALGNTIYF.

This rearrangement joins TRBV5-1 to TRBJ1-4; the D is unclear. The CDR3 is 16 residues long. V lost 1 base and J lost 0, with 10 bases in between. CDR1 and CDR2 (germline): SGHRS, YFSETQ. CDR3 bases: TGCGCCAGCAGCTTGTTGACACCTGCAACTAATGAAAAACTGTTTTTT. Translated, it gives CASSLLTPATNEKLFF.

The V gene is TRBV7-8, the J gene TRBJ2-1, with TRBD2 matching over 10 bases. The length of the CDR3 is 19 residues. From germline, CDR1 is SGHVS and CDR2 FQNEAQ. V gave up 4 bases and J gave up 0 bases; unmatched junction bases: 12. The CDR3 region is CASSSRALAGATSYNEQFF. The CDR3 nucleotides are TGTGCCAGCAGCTCCAGGGCGCTAGCGGGAGCTACCTCCTACAATGAGCAGTTCTTC.

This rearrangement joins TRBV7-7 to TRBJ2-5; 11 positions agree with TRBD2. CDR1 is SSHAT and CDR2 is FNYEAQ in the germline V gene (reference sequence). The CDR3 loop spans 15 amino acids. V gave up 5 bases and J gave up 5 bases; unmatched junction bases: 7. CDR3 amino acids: CASSPLAGVGETQYF. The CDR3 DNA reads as TGTGCCAGCAGCCCACTAGCGGGAGTCGGGGAGACCCAGTACTTC. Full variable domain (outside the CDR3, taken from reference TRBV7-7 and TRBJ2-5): GAGVSQSPRYKVTKRGQDVTLRCDPISSHATLYWYQQALGQGPEFLTYFNYEAQPDKSGLPSDRFSAERPEGSISTLTIQRTEQRDSAMYRCASSPLAGVGETQYFGPGTRLLVL.

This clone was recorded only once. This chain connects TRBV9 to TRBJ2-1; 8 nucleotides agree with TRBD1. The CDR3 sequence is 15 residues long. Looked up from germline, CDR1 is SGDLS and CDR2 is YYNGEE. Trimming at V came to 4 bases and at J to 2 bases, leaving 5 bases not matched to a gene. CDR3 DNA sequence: TGTGCCAGCAGCTTCGGACAGGGAACCTACAATGAGCAGTTCTTC. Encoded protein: CASSFGQGTYNEQFF.

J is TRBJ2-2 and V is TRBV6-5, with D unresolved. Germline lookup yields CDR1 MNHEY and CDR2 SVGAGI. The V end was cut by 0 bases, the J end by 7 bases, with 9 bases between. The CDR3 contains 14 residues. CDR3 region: CASSYSETHGELFF. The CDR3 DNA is TGTGCCAGCAGTTACTCGGAGACTCACGGGGAGCTGTTTTTT.

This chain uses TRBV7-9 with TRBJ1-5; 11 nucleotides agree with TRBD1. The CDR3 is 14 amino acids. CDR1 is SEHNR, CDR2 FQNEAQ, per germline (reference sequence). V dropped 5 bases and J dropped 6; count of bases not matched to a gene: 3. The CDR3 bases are TGTGCCAGCAGCCGGACAGGGGGCGGTCAGCCCCAGCATTTT. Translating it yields CASSRTGGGQPQHF.

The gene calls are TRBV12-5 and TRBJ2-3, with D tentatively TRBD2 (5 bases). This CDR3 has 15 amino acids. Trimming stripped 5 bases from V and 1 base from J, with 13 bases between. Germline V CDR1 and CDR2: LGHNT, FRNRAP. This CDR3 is CASGTGLAGTDTQYF. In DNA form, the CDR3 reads TGTGCTAGTGGTACCGGTCTAGCCGGCACAGATACGCAGTATTTT.

The CDR3 is CASARGNEQFF. CDR3 bases: TGTGCCAGCGCGCGGGGCAATGAGCAGTTCTTC. V gene TRBV7-3 combines with J gene TRBJ2-1; a weak D match, TRBD2 (6 bases). The CDR3 is 11 amino acids. Germline lookup yields CDR1 SGHTA and CDR2 FQGTGA. V was trimmed by 8 bases and J by 6 bases, leaving 8 bases between them. Full variable domain (rest looked up from reference TRBV7-3 and TRBJ2-1): GAGVSQTPSNKVTEKGKYVELRCDPISGHTALYWYRQSLGQGPEFLIYFQGTGAADDSGLPNDRFFAVRPEGSVSTLKIQRTERGDSAVYLCASARGNEQFFGPGTRLTVL.

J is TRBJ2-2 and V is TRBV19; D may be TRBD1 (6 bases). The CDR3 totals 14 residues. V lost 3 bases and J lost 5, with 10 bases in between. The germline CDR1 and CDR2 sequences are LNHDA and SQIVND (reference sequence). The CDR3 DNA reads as TGTGCCAGTAGTATGCCAGGGGTTACCGGGGAGCTGTTTTTT. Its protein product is CASSMPGVTGELFF.

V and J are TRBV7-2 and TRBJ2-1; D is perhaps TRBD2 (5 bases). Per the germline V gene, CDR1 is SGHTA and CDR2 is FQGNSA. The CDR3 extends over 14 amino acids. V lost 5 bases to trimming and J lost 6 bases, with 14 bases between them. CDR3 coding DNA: TGTGCCAGCAGCCTCTCCGTCGGGGTCAATGAGCAGTTCTTC. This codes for CASSLSVGVNEQFF. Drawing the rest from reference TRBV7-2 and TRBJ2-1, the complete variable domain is GAGVSQSPSNKVTEKGKDVELRCDPISGHTALYWYRQSLGQGLEFLIYFQGNSAPDKSGLPSDRFSAERTGGSVSTLTIQRTQQEDSAVYLCASSLSVGVNEQFFGPGTRLTVL.

The CDR3 region has the DNA TGTGCCAGCAGTGCCGGGACTAGCGGCCCGCGAAGCAATGAGCAGTTCTTC. Translated: CASSAGTSGPRSNEQFF. The chain is built from TRBV27 and TRBJ2-1, with 11 bases matching TRBD2. This CDR3 comprises 17 residues. V lost 5 bases, J lost 6 bases, and 12 bases stayed unmatched. The germline CDR1 and CDR2 sequences are MNHEY and SMNVEV (reference sequence).

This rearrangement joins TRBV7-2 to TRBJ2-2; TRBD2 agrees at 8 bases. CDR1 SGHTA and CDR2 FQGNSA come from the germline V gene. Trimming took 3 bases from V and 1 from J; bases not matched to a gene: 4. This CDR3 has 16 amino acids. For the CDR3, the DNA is TGTGCCAGCAGCTTCGGCGGGGGGATGAACACCGGGGAGCTGTTTTTT. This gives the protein CASSFGGGMNTGELFF.

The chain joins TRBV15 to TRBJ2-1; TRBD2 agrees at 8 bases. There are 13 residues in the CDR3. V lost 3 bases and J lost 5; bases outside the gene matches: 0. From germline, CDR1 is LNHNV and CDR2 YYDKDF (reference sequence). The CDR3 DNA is TGTGCCACCAGCAGTAGCGGGGACAATGAGCAGTTCTTC. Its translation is CATSSSGDNEQFF.

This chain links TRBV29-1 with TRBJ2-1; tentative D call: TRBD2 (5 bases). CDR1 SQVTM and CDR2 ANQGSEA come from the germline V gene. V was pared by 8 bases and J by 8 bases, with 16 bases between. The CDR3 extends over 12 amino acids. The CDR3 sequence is CSPQLDSDEQFF. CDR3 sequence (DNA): TGCAGCCCCCAACTCGATAGCGATGAGCAGTTCTTC.